Listed below are T cell receptor beta chains from one sample, sequenced in a study of T cells in Graves' hyperthyroidism and ophthalmopathy. One entry per CDR3 protein results from TCRdb running MiXCR on the multiplex PCR reads. The sample carries 110,000 to 150,000 distinct CDR3 sequences, roughly a fifth recorded once. The sequenced sample was blood. The receptors here all came from a woman between 45 and 65 years old with Graves' hyperthyroidism that later progressed to Graves' ophthalmopathy. The CDR3 runs from the conserved cysteine through the conserved F or W. A D gene is named only where the DNA matches it firmly. Clone size appears in some rows only: once, few, many, or a class for an expanded clone.

d_call j_call v_call clone_size cdr3_nt cdr3_aa
TRBD2 TRBJ2-2 TRBV6-1 - TGTGCCAGCAACCGATATAGCGGGGGGTTCGGGGAGCTGTTTTTT CASNRYSGGFGELFF
TRBD2 TRBJ2-3 TRBV5-1 - TGCGCCAGCAGCTACGCCGGGACTAGAGGGGCAGATACGCAGTATTTT CASSYAGTRGADTQYF
- TRBJ1-1 TRBV7-9 many TGTGCCAGCAGCTTAGGAGTTAGTGGGACTGAAGCTTTCTTT CASSLGVSGTEAFF
- TRBJ2-1 TRBV12-3/TRBV12-4 - TGTGCCAGCAGTTCTTACAGGGACGGTGAGCAGTTCTTC CASSSYRDGEQFF
- TRBJ2-7 TRBV27 many TGTGCCAGCAGTTTCCAGAGCGGGTGGGAGCAGTACTTC CASSFQSGWEQYF
TRBD2 TRBJ2-3 TRBV12-3/TRBV12-4 few TGTGCCAGCAGTTTGCTTAGCGGGAGGCTGTCAGATACGCAGTATTTT CASSLLSGRLSDTQYF
TRBD2 TRBJ2-7 TRBV27 many TGTGCCAGCAGTCTGGGGGGGGATCTATACGAGCAGTACTTC CASSLGGDLYEQYF
TRBD2 TRBJ2-2 TRBV24-1 - TGTGCCACCAGTGGACTAGCGGGAGTTTTTGACACCGGGGAGCTGTTTTTT CATSGLAGVFDTGELFF
- TRBJ2-1 TRBV5-6 - TGTGCCAGCAGCTTGACCGTCGAGCAGTTCTTC CASSLTVEQFF
TRBD1 TRBJ2-7 TRBV9 many TGTGCCAGCAGCGCCGTGGGACAGGGGGGCGAGCAGTACTTC CASSAVGQGGEQYF
TRBD1 TRBJ2-7 TRBV11-2 many TGTGCCAGCAGCCCTAGGACAGGGGGCCACGAGCAGTACTTC CASSPRTGGHEQYF
- TRBJ2-3 TRBV4-2 many TGTGCCAGCAGCCAAGAGACACCTCCTCGCACAGATACGCAGTATTTT CASSQETPPRTDTQYF